Below are 12 T cell receptor beta chains sequenced from a single sample in a study of PD-1 blockade in mismatch repair-deficient tumors. Only in-frame clones appear in the TCRdb table, and some are missing; sequencing was by immunoSEQ multiplex PCR. The sample lists roughly 84,000 clones; 81% were seen once. The source was peripheral blood, collected 12 weeks after starting pembrolizumab. These receptors all stem from an adult with mismatch repair-deficient cancer.

The rearrangement joins TRBV25-1 to TRBJ2-7; 11 positions match TRBD1. Germline V gives CDR1 MGHDK, CDR2 SYGVNS. After removal of 3 bases from V and 0 bases from J, the junction contained 7 bases not matched to a gene. The length of the CDR3 is 17 residues. The chain's CDR3 is CASSDVRTGGYSYEQYF. The DNA of the CDR3 is TGTGCCAGCAGTGATGTTAGGACAGGGGGCTACTCCTACGAGCAGTACTTC.

The chain couples TRBV10-3 to TRBJ1-5; the D is unclear. There are 14 residues in the CDR3. Germline values: CDR1 ENHRY, CDR2 SYGVKD. The V end was cut by 4 bases, the J end by 4 bases, with 11 bases between. Here the CDR3 reads CAISATGQNQPQHF. DNA for the CDR3: TGTGCCATCAGTGCTACGGGTCAAAATCAGCCCCAGCATTTT.

CDR3 protein: CASSPVQVTEAFF. The CDR3 DNA sequence: TGTGCCAGCAGCCCCGTTCAGGTCACTGAAGCTTTCTTT. The chain links TRBV7-8 to TRBJ1-1; D gene ambiguous. Trimming left V 5 bases short and J 4 bases short, with 11 bases between. This CDR3 has 13 amino acids. Germline V gives CDR1 SGHVS, CDR2 FQNEAQ.

This clone was picked up one time. The V call is TRBV5-5, the J call TRBJ2-1; 7 bases align to TRBD1. Germline assignment: CDR1 SGHKS and CDR2 YYEKEE (reference sequence). Losses at the gene ends were 4 bases for V and 3 bases for J; bases not matched to a gene: 4. This CDR3 comprises 14 residues. The CDR3 region is CASSRDSRYNEQFF. The DNA of the CDR3 is TGTGCCAGCAGCCGGGACAGCCGCTACAATGAGCAGTTCTTC.

V is TRBV4-3 and J is TRBJ2-1; the D gene is possibly TRBD2 (6 bases). Trimming took off 4 bases at V and 8 bases at J, with 12 bases between the two ends. The CDR3 runs to 13 residues. The germline gives CDR1 LGHNA, CDR2 YSLEER. The CDR3 spells CASSPTRFDEQFF. The CDR3 bases are TGCGCCAGCAGCCCGACTAGATTCGATGAGCAGTTCTTC.

The CDR3 nucleotides are TGTGCCAGCAGTACACTTTCCACAGATACGCAGTATTTT. Translation gives CASSTLSTDTQYF. The rearrangement uses TRBV5-6 and TRBJ2-3; D unclear. The CDR3 is 13 residues long. The ends were cut back, 5 bases at V and 2 bases at J, with 9 bases in the middle. The V gene's germline CDR1 is SGHDT and CDR2 YYEEEE.

The chain uses TRBV19 and TRBJ1-5; the D gene is possibly TRBD1 (6 bases). The germline V gene encodes CDR1 LNHDA and CDR2 SQIVND (reference sequence). Trimming shortened V by 3 bases and J by 5 bases, and 17 bases separated the two germline ends. The CDR3 runs 16 residues. The DNA of the CDR3 is TGTGCCAGTAGTATCCCAGGGGAGGTTAAGTATCAGCCCCAGCATTTT. It is translated as CASSIPGEVKYQPQHF.

The V call is TRBV4-3, the J call TRBJ2-3, with D possibly matching TRBD2 (5 bases). This CDR3 spans 15 amino acids. The V gene's germline CDR1 is LGHNA and CDR2 YSLEER. V lost 0 bases and J lost 3, with 10 bases in between. CDR3 residues: CASSQDRGWTDTQYF. The CDR3 DNA follows: TGCGCCAGCAGCCAAGATCGAGGGTGGACAGATACGCAGTATTTT.

This clone was seen only a few times. V gene TRBV5-4 combines with J gene TRBJ2-7; 8 bases are shared with TRBD1. V gave up 3 bases and J gave up 6 bases; unmatched junction bases: 8. CDR3 length: 14 residues. CDR1 SGHNT and CDR2 YYREEE come from the germline V gene (reference sequence). CDR3: CASSWGQVSGEQYF. Here the CDR3 DNA reads TGTGCCAGCAGCTGGGGACAGGTCTCAGGCGAGCAGTACTTC.

This clone was recorded once. This chain uses TRBV4-2 with TRBJ1-6; D gene uncertain. Trimming left V 0 bases short and J 5 bases short, with 11 bases between. The CDR3 runs to 16 residues. From germline, CDR1 is LGHNA and CDR2 YNFKEQ. For the CDR3, the DNA is TGTGCCAGCAGCCAAGATGCAGGACGCAATAATTCACCCCTCCACTTT. The encoded protein is CASSQDAGRNNSPLHF.

CDR3 region: CASSILSGGSYEQYF. The CDR3 nucleotides read TGTGCCAGTAGTATACTCTCAGGGGGCTCCTACGAGCAGTACTTC. This chain joins TRBV19 and TRBJ2-7, with 7 bases matching TRBD1. Germline V gene sequence: CDR1 LNHDA, CDR2 SQIVND (reference sequence). CDR3 size: 15 residues. The V and J ends lost 2 bases and 0 bases, in that order; junction bases with no gene match: 4.

The V gene is TRBV5-1, the J gene TRBJ1-2; TRBD1 might be the D (5 bases). This CDR3 region has 15 residues. V gave up 3 bases and J gave up 8 bases, with 20 bases separating them. The germline gives CDR1 SGHRS, CDR2 YFSETQ. The CDR3 here is CASSSDGPRQGGYTF. As DNA, the CDR3 is TGCGCCAGCAGCTCCGACGGGCCCCGGCAGGGAGGCTACACCTTC. Full variable domain (outside the CDR3, taken from reference TRBV5-1 and TRBJ1-2): KAGVTQTPRYLIKTRGQQVTLSCSPISGHRSVSWYQQTPGQGLQFLFEYFSETQRNKGNFPGRFSGRQFSNSRSEMNVSTLELGDSALYLCASSSDGPRQGGYTFGSGTRLTVV.